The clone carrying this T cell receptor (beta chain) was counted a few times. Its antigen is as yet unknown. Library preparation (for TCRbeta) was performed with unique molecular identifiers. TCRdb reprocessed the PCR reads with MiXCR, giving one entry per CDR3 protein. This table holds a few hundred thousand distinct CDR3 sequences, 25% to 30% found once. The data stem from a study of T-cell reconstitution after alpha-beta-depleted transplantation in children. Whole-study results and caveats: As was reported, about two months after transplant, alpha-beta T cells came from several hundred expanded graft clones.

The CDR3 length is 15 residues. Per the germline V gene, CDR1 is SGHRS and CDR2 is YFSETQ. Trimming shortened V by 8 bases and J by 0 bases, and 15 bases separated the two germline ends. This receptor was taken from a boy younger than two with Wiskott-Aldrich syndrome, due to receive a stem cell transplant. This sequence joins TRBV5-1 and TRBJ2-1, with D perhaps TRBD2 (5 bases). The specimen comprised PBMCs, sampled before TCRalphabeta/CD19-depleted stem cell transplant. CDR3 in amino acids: CASTGLASSYNEQFF. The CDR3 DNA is TGCGCCAGTACTGGACTGGCCAGCTCCTACAATGAGCAGTTCTTC.